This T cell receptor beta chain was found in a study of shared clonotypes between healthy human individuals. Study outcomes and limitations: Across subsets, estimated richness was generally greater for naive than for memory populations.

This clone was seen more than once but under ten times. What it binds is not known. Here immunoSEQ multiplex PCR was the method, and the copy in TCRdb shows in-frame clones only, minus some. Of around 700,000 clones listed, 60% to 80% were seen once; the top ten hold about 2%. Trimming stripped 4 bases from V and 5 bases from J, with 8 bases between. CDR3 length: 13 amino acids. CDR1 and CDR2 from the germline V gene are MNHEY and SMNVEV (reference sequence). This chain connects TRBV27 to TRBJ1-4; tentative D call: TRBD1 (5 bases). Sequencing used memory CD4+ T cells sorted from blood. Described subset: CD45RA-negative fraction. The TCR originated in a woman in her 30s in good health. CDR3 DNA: TGTGCCAGCAGTTCAAGGGGAAATGAAAAACTGTTTTTT. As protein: CASSSRGNEKLFF.